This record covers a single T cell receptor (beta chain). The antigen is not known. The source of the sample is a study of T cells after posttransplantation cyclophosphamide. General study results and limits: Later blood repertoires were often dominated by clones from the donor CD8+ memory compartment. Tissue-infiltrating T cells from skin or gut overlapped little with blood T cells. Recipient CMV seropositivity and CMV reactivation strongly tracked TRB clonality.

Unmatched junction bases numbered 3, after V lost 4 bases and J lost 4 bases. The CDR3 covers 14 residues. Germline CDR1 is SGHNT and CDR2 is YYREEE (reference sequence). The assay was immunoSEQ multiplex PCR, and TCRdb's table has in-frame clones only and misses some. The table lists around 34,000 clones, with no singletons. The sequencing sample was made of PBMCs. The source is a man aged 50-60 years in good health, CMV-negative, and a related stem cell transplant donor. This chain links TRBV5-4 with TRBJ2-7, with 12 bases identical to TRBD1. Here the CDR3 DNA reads TGTGCCAGCAGCGGGACAGGGGGCTCTTACGAGCAGTACTTC. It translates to CASSGTGGSYEQYF.